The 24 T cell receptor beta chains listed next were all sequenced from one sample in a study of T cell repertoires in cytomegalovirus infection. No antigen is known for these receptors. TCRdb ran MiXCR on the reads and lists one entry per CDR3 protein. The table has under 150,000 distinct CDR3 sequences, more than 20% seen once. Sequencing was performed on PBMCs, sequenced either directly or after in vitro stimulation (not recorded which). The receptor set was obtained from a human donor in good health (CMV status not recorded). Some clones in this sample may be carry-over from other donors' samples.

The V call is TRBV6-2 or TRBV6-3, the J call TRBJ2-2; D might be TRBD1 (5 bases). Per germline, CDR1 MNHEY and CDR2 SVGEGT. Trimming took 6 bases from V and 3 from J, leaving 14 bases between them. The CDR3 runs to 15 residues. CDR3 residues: CASSLVQGDTGELFF. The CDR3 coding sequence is TGTGCCAGCAGCCTGGTGCAGGGTGACACCGGGGAGCTGTTTTTT.

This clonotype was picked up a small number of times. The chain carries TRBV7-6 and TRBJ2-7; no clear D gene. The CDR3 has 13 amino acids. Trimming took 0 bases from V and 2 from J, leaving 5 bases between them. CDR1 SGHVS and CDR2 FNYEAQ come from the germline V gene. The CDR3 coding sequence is TGTGCCAGCAGCTTAGCGGAGCCCTACGAGCAGTACTTC. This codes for CASSLAEPYEQYF.

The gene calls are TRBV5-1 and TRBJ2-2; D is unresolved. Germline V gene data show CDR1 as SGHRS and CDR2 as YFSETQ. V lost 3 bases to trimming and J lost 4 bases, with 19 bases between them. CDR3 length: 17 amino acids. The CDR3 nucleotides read TGCGCCAGCAGCTACCGCGCGGAAGCCGGGTCCACCGGGGAGCTGTTTTTT. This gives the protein CASSYRAEAGSTGELFF.

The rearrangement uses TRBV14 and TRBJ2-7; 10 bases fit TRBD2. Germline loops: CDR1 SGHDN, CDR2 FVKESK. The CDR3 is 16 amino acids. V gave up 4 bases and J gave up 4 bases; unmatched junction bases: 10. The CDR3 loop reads CASSPQGLAGVYEQYV. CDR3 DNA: TGTGCCAGCAGCCCCCAGGGGCTAGCGGGAGTGTACGAGCAGTACGTC.

The CDR3 loop reads CASSPPFTQVNTEAFF. Written as DNA, the CDR3 is TGCGCCAGCAGCCCGCCATTCACCCAGGTGAACACTGAAGCTTTCTTT. This rearrangement joins TRBV4-1 to TRBJ1-1; D gene uncertain. The CDR3 is 16 amino acids. The V and J ends lost 4 bases and 0 bases respectively, with 15 bases between them. Germline V gene data show CDR1 as MGHRA and CDR2 as YSYEKL.

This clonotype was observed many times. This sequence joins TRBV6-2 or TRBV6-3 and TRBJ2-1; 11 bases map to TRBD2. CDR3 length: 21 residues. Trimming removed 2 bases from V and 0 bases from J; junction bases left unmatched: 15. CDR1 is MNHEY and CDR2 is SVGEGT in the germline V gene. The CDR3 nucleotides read TGTGCCAGCAGTTACGCATCGGGGACTAGCGGAATTTATAGCTCCTACAATGAGCAGTTCTTC. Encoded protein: CASSYASGTSGIYSSYNEQFF.

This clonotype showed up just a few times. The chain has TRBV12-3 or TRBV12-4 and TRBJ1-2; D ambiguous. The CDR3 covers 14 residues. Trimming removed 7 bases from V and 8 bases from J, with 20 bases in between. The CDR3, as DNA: TGTGCCAGCACGGGCCCCGGGGTACTGGGCGGCTACACCTTC. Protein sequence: CASTGPGVLGGYTF.

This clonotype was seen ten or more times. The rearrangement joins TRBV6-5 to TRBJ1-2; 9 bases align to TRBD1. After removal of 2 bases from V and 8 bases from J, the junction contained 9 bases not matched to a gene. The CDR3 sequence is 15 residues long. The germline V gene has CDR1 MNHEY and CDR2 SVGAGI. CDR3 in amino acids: CASSYPGQGILGYTF. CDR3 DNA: TGTGCCAGCAGTTACCCGGGACAGGGAATCTTGGGCTACACCTTC.

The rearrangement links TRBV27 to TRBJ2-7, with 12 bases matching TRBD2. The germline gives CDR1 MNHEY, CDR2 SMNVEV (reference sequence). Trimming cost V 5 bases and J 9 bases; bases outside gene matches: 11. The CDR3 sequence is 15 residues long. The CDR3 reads CASSPGTSGPARQYF. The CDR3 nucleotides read TGTGCCAGCAGTCCTGGGACTAGCGGGCCTGCTAGGCAGTACTTC.

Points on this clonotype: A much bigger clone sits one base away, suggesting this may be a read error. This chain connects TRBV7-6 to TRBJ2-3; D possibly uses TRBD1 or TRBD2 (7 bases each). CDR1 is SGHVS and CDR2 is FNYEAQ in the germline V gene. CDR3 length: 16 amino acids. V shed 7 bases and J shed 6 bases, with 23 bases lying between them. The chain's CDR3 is CASTRSRGRALDTQYF. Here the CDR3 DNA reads TGTGCCAGCACCAGAAGCAGGGGGAGGGCCCTGGATACGCAGTATTTT.

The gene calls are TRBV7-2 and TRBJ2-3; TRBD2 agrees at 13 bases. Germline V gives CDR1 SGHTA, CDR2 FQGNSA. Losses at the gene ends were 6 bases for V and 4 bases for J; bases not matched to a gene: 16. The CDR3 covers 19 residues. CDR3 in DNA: TGTGCCAGCAGTTGCGATCGGGGACTAGCGGGATGTCGAGCAGATACGCAGTATTTT. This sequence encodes CASSCDRGLAGCRADTQYF.

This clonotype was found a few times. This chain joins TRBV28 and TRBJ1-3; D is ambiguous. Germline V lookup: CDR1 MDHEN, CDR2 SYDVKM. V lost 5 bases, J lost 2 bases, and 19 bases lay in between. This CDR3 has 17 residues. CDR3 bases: TGTGCCAGCAGTAACCCCCTGAGACAACCGCCTGGAAACACCATATATTTT. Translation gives CASSNPLRQPPGNTIYF.

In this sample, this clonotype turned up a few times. CDR3 amino acids: CSARAGQEGSEQYV. Here the CDR3 DNA reads TGCAGTGCTAGAGCCGGACAGGAGGGGTCCGAGCAGTACGTC. This chain links TRBV20-1 with TRBJ2-7; possibly TRBD1 for D (7 bases). This CDR3 spans 14 amino acids. V lost 1 base and J 6 bases, leaving 16 bases between the germline ends. CDR1 is DFQATT and CDR2 is SNEGSKA in the germline V gene (reference sequence).

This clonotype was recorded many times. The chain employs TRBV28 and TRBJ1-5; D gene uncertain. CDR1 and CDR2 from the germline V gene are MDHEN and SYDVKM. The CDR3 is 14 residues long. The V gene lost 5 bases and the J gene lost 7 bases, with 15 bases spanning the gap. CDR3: CASSNGVDRQPQHF. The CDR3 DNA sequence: TGTGCCAGCAGTAACGGGGTGGATAGGCAGCCCCAGCATTTT. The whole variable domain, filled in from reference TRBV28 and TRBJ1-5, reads DVKVTQSSRYLVKRTGEKVFLECVQDMDHENMFWYRQDPGLGLRLIYFSYDVKMKEKGDIPEGYSVSREKKERFSLILESASTNQTSMYLCASSNGVDRQPQHFGDGTRLSIL.

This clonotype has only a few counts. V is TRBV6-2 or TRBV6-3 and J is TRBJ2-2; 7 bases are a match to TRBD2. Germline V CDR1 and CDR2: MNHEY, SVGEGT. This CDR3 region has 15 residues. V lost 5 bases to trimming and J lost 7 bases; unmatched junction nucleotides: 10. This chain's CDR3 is CASSIRTSPYGELFF. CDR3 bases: TGTGCCAGCAGTATTCGGACTAGTCCCTACGGGGAGCTGTTTTTT.

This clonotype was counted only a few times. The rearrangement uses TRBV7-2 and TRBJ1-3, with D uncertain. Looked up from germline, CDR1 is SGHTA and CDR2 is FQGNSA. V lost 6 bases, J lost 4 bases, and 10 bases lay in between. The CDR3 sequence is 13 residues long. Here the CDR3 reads CASSPDGGNTIYF. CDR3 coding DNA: TGTGCCAGCAGTCCCGATGGAGGAAACACCATATATTTT.

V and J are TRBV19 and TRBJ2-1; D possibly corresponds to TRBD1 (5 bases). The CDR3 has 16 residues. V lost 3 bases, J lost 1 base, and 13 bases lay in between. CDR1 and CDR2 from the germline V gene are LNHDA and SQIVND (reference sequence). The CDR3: CASSIFARVSYNEQFF. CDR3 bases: TGTGCCAGTAGTATTTTCGCCAGGGTTTCCTACAATGAGCAGTTCTTC.

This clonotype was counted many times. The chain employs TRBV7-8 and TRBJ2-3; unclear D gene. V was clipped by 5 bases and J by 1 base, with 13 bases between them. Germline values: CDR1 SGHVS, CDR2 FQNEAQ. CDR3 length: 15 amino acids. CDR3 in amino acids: CASSAHYTGTDTQYF. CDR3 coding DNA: TGTGCCAGCAGCGCACATTATACTGGCACAGATACGCAGTATTTT.

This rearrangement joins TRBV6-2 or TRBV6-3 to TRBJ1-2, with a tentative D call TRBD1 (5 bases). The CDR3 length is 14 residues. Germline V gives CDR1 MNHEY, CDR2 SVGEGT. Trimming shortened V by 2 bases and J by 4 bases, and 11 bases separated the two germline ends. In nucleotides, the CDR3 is TGTGCCAGCAGTTACGCCAGGGACGGCTATGGCTACACCTTC. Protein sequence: CASSYARDGYGYTF.

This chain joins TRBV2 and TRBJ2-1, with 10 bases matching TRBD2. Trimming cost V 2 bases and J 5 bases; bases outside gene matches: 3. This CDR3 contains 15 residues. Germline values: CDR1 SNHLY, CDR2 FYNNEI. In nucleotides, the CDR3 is TGTGCCAGCAGTGAACAACTAGCGGGACACAATGAGCAGTTCTTC. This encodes CASSEQLAGHNEQFF.

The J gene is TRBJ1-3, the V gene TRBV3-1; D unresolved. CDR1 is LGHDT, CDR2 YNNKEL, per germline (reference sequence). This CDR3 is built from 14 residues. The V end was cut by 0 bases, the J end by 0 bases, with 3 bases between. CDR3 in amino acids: CASSQDGSGNTIYF. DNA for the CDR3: TGTGCCAGCAGCCAAGACGGCTCTGGAAACACCATATATTTT.

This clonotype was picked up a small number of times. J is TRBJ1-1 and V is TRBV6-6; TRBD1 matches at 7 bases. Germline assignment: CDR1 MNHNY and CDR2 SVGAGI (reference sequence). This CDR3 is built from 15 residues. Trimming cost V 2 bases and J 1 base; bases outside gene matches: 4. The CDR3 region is CASSYPGQPNTEAFF. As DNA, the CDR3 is TGTGCCAGCAGTTACCCGGGACAGCCGAACACTGAAGCTTTCTTT.

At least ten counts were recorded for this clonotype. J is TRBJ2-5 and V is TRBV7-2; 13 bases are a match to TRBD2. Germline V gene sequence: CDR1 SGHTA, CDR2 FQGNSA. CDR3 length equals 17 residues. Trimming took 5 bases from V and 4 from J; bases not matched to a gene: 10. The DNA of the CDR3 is TGTGCCAGCAGCCAGGGACTAGCGGGAACAGGAGGAGAGACCCAGTACTTC. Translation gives CASSQGLAGTGGETQYF.

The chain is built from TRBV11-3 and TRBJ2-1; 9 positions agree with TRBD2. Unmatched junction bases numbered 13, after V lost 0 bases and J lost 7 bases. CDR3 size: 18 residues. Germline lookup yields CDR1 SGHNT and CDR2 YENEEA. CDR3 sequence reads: CASSLDQGGSGRSNEQFF. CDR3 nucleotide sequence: TGTGCCAGCAGCTTAGATCAAGGGGGCAGCGGGAGGAGTAATGAGCAGTTCTTC. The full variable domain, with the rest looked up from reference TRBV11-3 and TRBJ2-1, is EAGVVQSPRYKIIEKKQPVAFWCNPISGHNTLYWYLQNLGQGPELLIRYENEEAVDDSQLPKDRFSAERLKGVDSTLKIQPAELGDSAVYLCASSLDQGGSGRSNEQFFGPGTRLTVL.